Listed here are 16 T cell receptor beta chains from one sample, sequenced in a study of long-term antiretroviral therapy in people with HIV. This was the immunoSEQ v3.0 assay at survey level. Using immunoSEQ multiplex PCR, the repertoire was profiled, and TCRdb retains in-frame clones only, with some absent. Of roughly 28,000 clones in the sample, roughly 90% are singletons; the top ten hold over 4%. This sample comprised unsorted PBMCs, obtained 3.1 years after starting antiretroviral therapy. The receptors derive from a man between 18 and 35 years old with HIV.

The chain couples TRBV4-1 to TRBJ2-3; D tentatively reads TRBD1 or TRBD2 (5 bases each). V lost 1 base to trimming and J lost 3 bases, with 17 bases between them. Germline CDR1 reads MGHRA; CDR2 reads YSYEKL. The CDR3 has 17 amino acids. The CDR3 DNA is TGCGCCAGCAGCCAAGTCGTGCCCGGGGCAGGGACAGATACGCAGTATTTT. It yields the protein CASSQVVPGAGTDTQYF.

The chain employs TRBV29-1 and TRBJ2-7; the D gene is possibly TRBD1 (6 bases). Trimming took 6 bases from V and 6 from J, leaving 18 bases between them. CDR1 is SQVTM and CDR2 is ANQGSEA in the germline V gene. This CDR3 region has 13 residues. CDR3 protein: CSVAGTQPREQYF. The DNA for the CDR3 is TGCAGCGTGGCCGGGACACAACCCCGCGAGCAGTACTTC.

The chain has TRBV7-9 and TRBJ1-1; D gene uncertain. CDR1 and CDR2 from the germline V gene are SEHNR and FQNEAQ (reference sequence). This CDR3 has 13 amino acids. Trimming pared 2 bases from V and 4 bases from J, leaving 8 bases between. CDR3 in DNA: TGTGCCAGCAGCTTAACGTCAGCCACTGAAGCTTTCTTT. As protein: CASSLTSATEAFF.

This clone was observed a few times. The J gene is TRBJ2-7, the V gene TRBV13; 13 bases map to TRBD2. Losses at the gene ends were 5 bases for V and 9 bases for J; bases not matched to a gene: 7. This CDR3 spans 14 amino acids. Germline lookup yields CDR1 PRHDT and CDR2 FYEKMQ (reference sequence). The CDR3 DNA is TGTGCCAGCAGCCCGGGACTAGCGGGATCGGGGCAGTACTTC. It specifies CASSPGLAGSGQYF.

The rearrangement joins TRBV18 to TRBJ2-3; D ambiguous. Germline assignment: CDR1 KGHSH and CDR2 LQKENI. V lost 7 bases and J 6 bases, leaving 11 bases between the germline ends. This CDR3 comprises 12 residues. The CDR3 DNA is TGTGCCAGCTTCAGTCCACTCGATACGCAGTATTTT. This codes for CASFSPLDTQYF.

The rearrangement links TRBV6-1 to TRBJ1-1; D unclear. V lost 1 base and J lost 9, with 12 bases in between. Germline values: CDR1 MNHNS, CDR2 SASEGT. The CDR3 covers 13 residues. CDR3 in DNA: TGTGCCAGCAGTGAAGGTGGGGTCCTGAAAGCTTTCTTT. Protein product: CASSEGGVLKAFF.

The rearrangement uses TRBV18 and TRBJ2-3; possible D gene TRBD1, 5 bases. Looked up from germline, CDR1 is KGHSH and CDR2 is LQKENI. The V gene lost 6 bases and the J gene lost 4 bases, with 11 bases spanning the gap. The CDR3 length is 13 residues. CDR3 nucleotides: TGTGCCAGCTCTATTCAGGGTCCAGATACGCAGTATTTT. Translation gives CASSIQGPDTQYF.

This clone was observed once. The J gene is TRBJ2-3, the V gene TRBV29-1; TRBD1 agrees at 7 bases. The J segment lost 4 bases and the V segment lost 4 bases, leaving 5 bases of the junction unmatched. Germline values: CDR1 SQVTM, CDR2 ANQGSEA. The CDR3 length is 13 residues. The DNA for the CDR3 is TGCAGCGTTGGACCCACAGGGGCAGATACGCAGTATTTT. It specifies CSVGPTGADTQYF.

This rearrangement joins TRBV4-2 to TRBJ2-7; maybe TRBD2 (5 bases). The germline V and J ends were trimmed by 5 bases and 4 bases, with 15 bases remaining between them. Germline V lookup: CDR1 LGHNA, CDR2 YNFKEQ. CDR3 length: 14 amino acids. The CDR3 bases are TGTGCCAGCAGCACTTCTACGGGAATTTACGAGCAGTACTTC. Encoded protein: CASSTSTGIYEQYF.

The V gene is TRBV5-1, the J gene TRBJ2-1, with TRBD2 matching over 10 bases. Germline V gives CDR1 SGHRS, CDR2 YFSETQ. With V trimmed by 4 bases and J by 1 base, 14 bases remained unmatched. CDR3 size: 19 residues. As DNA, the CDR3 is TGCGCCAGCAGCAGGGGGGTAGCGGGAGGCGGGTTGTCCTACAATGAGCAGTTCTTC. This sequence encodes CASSRGVAGGGLSYNEQFF.

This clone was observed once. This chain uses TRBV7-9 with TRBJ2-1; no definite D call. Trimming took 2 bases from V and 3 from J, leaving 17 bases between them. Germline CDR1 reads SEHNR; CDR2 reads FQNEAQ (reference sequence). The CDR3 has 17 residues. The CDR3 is CASSLRRTAVIYNEQFF. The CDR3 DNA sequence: TGTGCCAGCAGCTTAAGGAGAACGGCCGTTATCTACAATGAGCAGTTCTTC.

The CDR3 loop is CASSYLAGGTDTQYF. CDR3 DNA: TGTGCCAGCAGTTACCTAGCGGGGGGCACAGATACGCAGTATTTT. V and J are TRBV6-5 and TRBJ2-3; TRBD2 matches at 10 bases. The CDR3 runs 15 residues. The germline V gene encodes CDR1 MNHEY and CDR2 SVGAGI. Unmatched junction bases numbered 0, after V lost 2 bases and J lost 1 base.

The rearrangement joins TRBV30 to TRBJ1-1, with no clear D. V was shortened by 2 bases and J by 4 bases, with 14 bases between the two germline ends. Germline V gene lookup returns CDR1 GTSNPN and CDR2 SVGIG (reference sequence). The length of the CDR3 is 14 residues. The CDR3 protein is CAWSLSQRITEAFF. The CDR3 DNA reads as TGTGCCTGGAGTCTCTCTCAGCGGATCACTGAAGCTTTCTTT.

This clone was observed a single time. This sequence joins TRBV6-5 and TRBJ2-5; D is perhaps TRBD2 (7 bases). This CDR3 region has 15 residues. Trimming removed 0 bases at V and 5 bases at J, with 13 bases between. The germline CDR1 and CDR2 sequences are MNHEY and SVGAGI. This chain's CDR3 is CASSYSRGGGETQYF. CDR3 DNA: TGTGCCAGCAGTTACTCGCGGGGAGGGGGGGAGACCCAGTACTTC.

The CDR3 is CASSGGQWDTEAFF. The CDR3 bases are TGTGCCAGCAGCGGGGGACAATGGGACACTGAAGCTTTCTTT. This chain joins TRBV7-2 and TRBJ1-1; a possible D gene is TRBD1 (6 bases). V dropped 5 bases and J dropped 3 bases, with 13 bases sitting between them. This CDR3 is 14 amino acids long. Per germline, CDR1 SGHTA and CDR2 FQGNSA.

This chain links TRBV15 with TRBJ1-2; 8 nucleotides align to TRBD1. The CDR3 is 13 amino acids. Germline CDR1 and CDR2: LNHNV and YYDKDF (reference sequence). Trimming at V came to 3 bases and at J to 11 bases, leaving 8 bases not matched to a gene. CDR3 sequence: CATSSRTGQGYTF. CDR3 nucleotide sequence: TGTGCCACCAGCAGCAGGACAGGACAGGGATACACCTTC.